The next 22 T cell receptor beta chains were all read from a single sample in a study of metastatic and nonmetastatic thyroid tumors. TCRdb redid the clone calls on the PCR reads using MiXCR. The sample yields about 16,000 clones, roughly 30% seen once. Treatment of any kind had been given to no patient before thyroid surgery. Sequenced input: tumor tissue. The receptors here all came from a female donor with papillary thyroid cancer or a benign thyroid nodule (not recorded which). Some clones in this sample may be carry-over from other donors' samples.

This clone was seen at least ten times. The rearrangement uses TRBV18 and TRBJ1-6, with 12 bases matching TRBD1. The trim removed 6 bases at V and 7 bases at J, leaving 1 base unmatched. Germline CDR1 reads KGHSH; CDR2 reads LQKENI. The CDR3 runs to 14 residues. The CDR3 here is CASSGQGANSPLHF. The CDR3 DNA reads TGTGCCAGCTCGGGACAGGGGGCGAATTCACCCCTCCACTTT.

J is TRBJ2-5 and V is TRBV30; D possibly corresponds to TRBD2 (6 bases). Per germline, CDR1 GTSNPN and CDR2 SVGIG (reference sequence). Trimming stripped 4 bases from V and 4 bases from J, with 22 bases between. CDR3 length: 16 amino acids. The CDR3 spells CAWMSPLGPRGETQYF. DNA of the CDR3: TGTGCCTGGATGTCCCCCCTGGGTCCGCGGGGAGAGACCCAGTACTTC.

The chain links TRBV4-1 to TRBJ2-7, with 8 bases identical to TRBD1. J was trimmed by 5 bases and V by 4 bases; bases with no gene match: 7. The CDR3 spans 14 residues. The V gene's germline CDR1 is MGHRA and CDR2 YSYEKL. CDR3: CASSLAGTGDEQYF. The CDR3 DNA follows: TGCGCCAGCAGCCTCGCCGGGACAGGAGACGAGCAGTACTTC.

This clone was observed many times. CDR3 amino acids: CASSIARSGGDEQYF. The CDR3 nucleotides read TGTGCCAGCAGCATTGCAAGAAGCGGGGGAGACGAGCAGTACTTC. The chain combines TRBV12-3 or TRBV12-4 with TRBJ2-7, with 8 nucleotides matching TRBD2. The CDR3 has 15 amino acids. Trimming at V came to 6 bases and at J to 5 bases, leaving 12 bases not matched to a gene.

This clone was counted many times. At one end, the junction sequence differs from germline, possibly due to a read error. The chain couples TRBV7-2 to TRBJ2-1; D may be TRBD1 or TRBD2 (7 bases each). Germline V gene sequence: CDR1 SGHTA, CDR2 FQGNSA. The CDR3 extends over 16 amino acids. The CDR3 sequence: CASSLAGGGLYNEQFF. The CDR3 nucleotides read TGCGCCAGCAGCTTAGCAGGGGGGGGGCTGTACAATGAGCAGTTCTTC. Looking up the rest from reference TRBV7-2 and TRBJ2-1 gives the full variable domain: GAGVSQSPSNKVTEKGKDVELRCDPISGHTALYWYRQSLGQGLEFLIYFQGNSAPDKSGLPSDRFSAERTGGSVSTLTIQRTQQEDSAVYLCASSLAGGGLYNEQFFGPGTRLTVL.

V gene TRBV20-1 combines with J gene TRBJ2-7; 7 positions match TRBD1. Unmatched junction bases numbered 8, after V lost 3 bases and J lost 3 bases. Germline V gives CDR1 DFQATT, CDR2 SNEGSKA (reference sequence). This CDR3 has 14 residues. CDR3 coding DNA: TGCAGTGCTAGGGACCCAGGGGGTAGCTACGAGCAGTACTTC. It codes for CSARDPGGSYEQYF.

The V gene is TRBV5-8, the J gene TRBJ1-2, with 7 nucleotides matching TRBD1. CDR1 and CDR2 from the germline V gene are SGHTS and YDEGEE. The CDR3 is 15 residues long. The V and J ends lost 1 base and 8 bases, in that order; junction bases with no gene match: 11. CDR3 in amino acids: CASSLLTGTHKGYTF. CDR3 DNA: TGTGCCAGCAGCTTGTTGACAGGGACACATAAGGGCTACACCTTC.

V is TRBV30 and J is TRBJ2-3; 12 bases align to TRBD2. The germline V gene has CDR1 GTSNPN and CDR2 SVGIG (reference sequence). The CDR3 extends over 17 amino acids. The ends lost 4 bases at V and 2 bases at J; junction bases unmatched: 10. The CDR3 DNA sequence: TGTGCCTGGACTCGTCTAGCGGGAGGGCCTGTCACAGATACGCAGTATTTT. Translated, it gives CAWTRLAGGPVTDTQYF.

The chain has TRBV7-8 and TRBJ2-2; a possible D gene is TRBD2 (6 bases). The CDR3 contains 18 residues. Between the trimmed V and J ends, which lost 4 bases and 2 bases, there was a span of 20 bases. Germline CDR1 SGHVS, CDR2 FQNEAQ. In DNA, the CDR3 is TGTGCCAGCAGCTGGAAGGGACTGGACCTGAAAAACACCGGGGAGCTGTTTTTT. Encoded protein: CASSWKGLDLKNTGELFF.

The chain joins TRBV28 to TRBJ2-7; the D is unclear. Germline lookup yields CDR1 MDHEN and CDR2 SYDVKM. This CDR3 has 13 residues. V was shortened by 4 bases and J by 9 bases, with 16 bases between the two germline ends. The CDR3 sequence: CASSYAIASGQYF. The CDR3 nucleotides are TGTGCCAGCAGTTACGCGATTGCTTCGGGGCAGTACTTC.

J is TRBJ2-7 and V is TRBV3-1; tentatively, D is TRBD2 (5 bases). Germline V gene data show CDR1 as LGHDT and CDR2 as YNNKEL (reference sequence). With 0 bases removed from V and 7 bases from J, the gap between germline ends came to 10 bases. There are 13 residues in the CDR3. The CDR3 loop is CASSQEGSGEQYF. The CDR3 DNA follows: TGTGCCAGCAGCCAAGAAGGTTCGGGAGAGCAGTACTTC.

The chain links TRBV28 to TRBJ1-3; D uncertain. The germline CDR1 and CDR2 sequences are MDHEN and SYDVKM. V lost 7 bases and J 0 bases, leaving 13 bases between the germline ends. This CDR3 is 15 amino acids long. This CDR3 reads CASTLSPLSGNTIYF. The CDR3, as DNA: TGTGCCAGCACCCTATCGCCCCTCTCTGGAAACACCATATATTTT.

In its sample, this clone ranks as medium-sized. V usage is TRBV20-1 and J usage is TRBJ2-2; 9 bases are a match to TRBD1. The CDR3 covers 14 residues. Germline V gives CDR1 DFQATT, CDR2 SNEGSKA (reference sequence). V dropped 1 base and J dropped 3; count of bases not matched to a gene: 0. As DNA, the CDR3 is TGCAGTGCTAGAGGGACAGGGGACACCGGGGAGCTGTTTTTT. Encoded protein: CSARGTGDTGELFF.

The chain joins TRBV30 to TRBJ2-1; D uncertain. Germline loops: CDR1 GTSNPN, CDR2 SVGIG (reference sequence). V lost 7 bases and J 5 bases, leaving 15 bases between the germline ends. The CDR3 length is 13 residues. CDR3 DNA sequence: TGTGCCTTCGAAAGGTCCATGGACAATGAGCAGTTCTTC. Protein: CAFERSMDNEQFF.

This chain uses TRBV6-2 or TRBV6-3 with TRBJ2-2; D tentatively fits TRBD1 or TRBD2 (5 bases each). The V end lost 0 bases, the J end lost 15 bases, and 17 bases lay between the germline ends. CDR1 and CDR2 (germline): MNHEY, SVGEGT. The CDR3 runs 14 residues. The CDR3 DNA sequence: TGTGCCAGCAGTTACTCGAATGGGGGTGGGGTTGTGTTTTTT. It translates to CASSYSNGGGVVFF.

This clone was counted only a few times. The gene calls are TRBV6-1 and TRBJ2-7; TRBD2 aligns across 9 bases. This CDR3 region has 14 residues. After removal of 6 bases from V and 6 bases from J, the junction contained 9 bases not matched to a gene. In germline, CDR1 is MNHNS, CDR2 SASEGT. The CDR3 coding sequence is TGTGCCAGCAGGAATCCAGCGGGGGGCGGCGAGCAGTACTTC. Its protein is CASRNPAGGGEQYF.

This clone was detected only a few times. The chain links TRBV6-1 to TRBJ2-7, with TRBD1 matching over 8 bases. Germline V CDR1 and CDR2: MNHNS, SASEGT. The CDR3 length is 14 residues. V was pared by 3 bases and J by 1 base, with 2 bases of the junction left unmatched. The CDR3 loop reads CASSDRGRSYEQYF. In DNA, the CDR3 is TGTGCCAGCAGTGACAGGGGGCGATCCTACGAGCAGTACTTC.

This clone has a handful of counts. The V and J genes are TRBV6-1 and TRBJ1-2; the D gene is possibly TRBD1 (5 bases). V gave up 0 bases and J gave up 2 bases, with 16 bases separating them. This CDR3 has 17 amino acids. Germline lookup yields CDR1 MNHNS and CDR2 SASEGT. The CDR3 DNA follows: TGTGCCAGCAGTGAAGCTGGGGCGAGGACCCGGAACTATGGCTACACCTTC. Translation gives CASSEAGARTRNYGYTF.

The V call is TRBV28, the J call TRBJ1-6; D remains unclear. The germline CDR1 and CDR2 sequences are MDHEN and SYDVKM. The CDR3 runs 12 residues. V was pared by 5 bases and J by 7 bases, with 6 bases between. The CDR3 DNA follows: TGTGCCAGCAGTCTTCTCAATTCACCCCTCCACTTT. Translation gives CASSLLNSPLHF.

This clone has ten or more counts. The chain combines TRBV5-4 with TRBJ2-5; 9 bases are a match to TRBD1. This CDR3 has 14 amino acids. V was clipped by 1 base and J by 10 bases; unmatched bases: 8. Germline CDR1 is SGHNT and CDR2 is YYREEE (reference sequence). CDR3 nucleotide sequence: TGTGCCAGCAGCTTGAGACAGGGGGGTGGTGGCCAGTACTTC. It encodes CASSLRQGGGGQYF.

This chain connects TRBV2 to TRBJ1-2; D uncertain. Germline CDR1 is SNHLY and CDR2 is FYNNEI. The CDR3 extends over 12 amino acids. Trimming pared 5 bases from V and 2 bases from J, leaving 6 bases between. This CDR3 reads CASSPVNYGYTF. The CDR3 DNA is TGTGCCAGCAGTCCGGTCAACTATGGCTACACCTTC.

This clone was found many times. The chain has TRBV5-6 and TRBJ2-7, with D possibly matching TRBD1 (5 bases). The V gene lost 3 bases and the J gene lost 3 bases, with 10 bases spanning the gap. Germline-derived CDR1 and CDR2 are SGHDT and YYEEEE. The length of the CDR3 is 13 residues. As DNA, the CDR3 is TGTGCCAGCAGCTCAACAGGTCGCTACGAGCAGTACTTC. It codes for CASSSTGRYEQYF.